The 21 T cell receptor beta chains listed next were all sequenced from one sample in a study of early T cells in non-severe SARS-CoV-2 infection. TCRdb processed the 5' RACE reads anew with MiXCR; each CDR3 protein has one entry. The sample consists of around 25,000 distinct CDR3 sequences, about 5.5% of them appearing once. The sample comprised whole blood. Receptors were obtained from an adult who was a healthcare worker with PCR-confirmed SARS-CoV-2 infection or an uninfected control (not recorded which).

This clonotype was seen ten or more times. The chain joins TRBV3-1 to TRBJ2-7, with D perhaps matching TRBD2 (6 bases). The length of the CDR3 is 15 residues. Per germline, CDR1 LGHDT and CDR2 YNNKEL (reference sequence). Trimming stripped 5 bases from V and 5 bases from J, with 19 bases between. CDR3 nucleotides: TGTGCCAGCAGCTACGCCGGGACGGGGGTCCACGAGCAGTACTTC. Translating it yields CASSYAGTGVHEQYF.

There are a few counts of this clonotype. CDR3 amino acids: CSAQGGEAYNEQFF. In DNA form, the CDR3 reads TGCAGTGCTCAGGGGGGGGAGGCCTACAATGAGCAGTTCTTC. This rearrangement joins TRBV20-1 to TRBJ2-1; D possibly uses TRBD1 or TRBD2 (7 bases each). V lost 5 bases and J lost 2, with 13 bases in between. In germline, CDR1 is DFQATT, CDR2 SNEGSKA (reference sequence). The length of the CDR3 is 14 residues.

This clonotype was seen ten or more times. V usage is TRBV5-1 and J usage is TRBJ2-3; D gene unclear. The V end lost 3 bases, the J end lost 5 bases, and 10 bases lay between the germline ends. The CDR3 consists of 13 residues. Germline CDR1 SGHRS, CDR2 YFSETQ. The DNA for the CDR3 is TGCGCCAGCAGCTCGGACGGTCAAGATACGCAGTATTTT. Its protein is CASSSDGQDTQYF.

The chain is built from TRBV7-2 and TRBJ2-4; D could derive from TRBD1 or TRBD2 (7 bases each). Looked up from germline, CDR1 is SGHTA and CDR2 is FQGNSA. The CDR3 extends over 16 amino acids. Trimming left V 5 bases short and J 1 base short, with 15 bases between. The CDR3 DNA sequence: TGTGCCAGCAGCCCAGGGGGGGCGAGGGCCAAAAACATTCAGTACTTC. Translation: CASSPGGARAKNIQYF.

This clonotype was picked up many times. This chain uses TRBV11-2 with TRBJ2-6; possible D gene TRBD1, 6 bases. The CDR3 is 17 amino acids. CDR1 is SGHAT, CDR2 FQNNGV, per germline. The V gene lost 5 bases and the J gene lost 0 bases, with 14 bases spanning the gap. The CDR3 sequence is CASSAYGQSSGANVLTF. DNA for the CDR3: TGTGCCAGCAGCGCCTACGGACAGAGCTCTGGGGCCAACGTCCTGACTTTC.

Details on this clonotype: A much larger clone differs from this one at a single base, so this may be a read error. The CDR3: CASKGGTEAYF. As DNA, the CDR3 is TGTGCCAGCAAAGGAGGGACTGAAGCTTACTTT. The genes are TRBV18 and TRBJ1-1, with D tentatively TRBD1 (5 bases). The length of the CDR3 is 11 residues. Germline loops: CDR1 KGHSH, CDR2 LQKENI.

The sample holds a few counts of this clonotype. J is TRBJ2-3 and V is TRBV12-3 or TRBV12-4, with D possibly TRBD1 on 5 matching bases. This CDR3 is built from 14 residues. V shed 1 base and J shed 0 bases, with 5 bases lying between them. CDR3 in amino acids: CASSLDRSTDTQYF. CDR3 DNA sequence: TGTGCCAGCAGTTTAGACAGGAGCACAGATACGCAGTATTTT.

The rearrangement links TRBV7-2 to TRBJ2-2, with D perhaps matching TRBD2 (6 bases). Trimming stripped 6 bases from V and 0 bases from J, with 11 bases between. This CDR3 region has 15 residues. The germline V gene encodes CDR1 SGHTA and CDR2 FQGNSA. The DNA for the CDR3 is TGTGCCAGCAGGGCTAGCGCTTCGAACACCGGGGAGCTGTTTTTT. It yields the protein CASRASASNTGELFF.

This rearrangement joins TRBV6-5 to TRBJ2-7; D may be TRBD2 (5 bases). Germline CDR1 MNHEY, CDR2 SVGAGI. Trimming shortened V by 5 bases and J by 3 bases, and 20 bases separated the two germline ends. The CDR3 contains 16 residues. CDR3 sequence (DNA): TGTGCCAGCAGTCAAGCGGAACGGGTTTCTCACTACGAGCAGTACTTC. Amino acids: CASSQAERVSHYEQYF.

This clonotype was observed many times. The CDR3 DNA reads as TGTGCCAGCAGTGGAGGATCTAGCGGGTACAATGAGCAGTTCTTC. Its protein is CASSGGSSGYNEQFF. This sequence joins TRBV6-1 and TRBJ2-1; 8 bases are shared with TRBD2. This CDR3 spans 15 amino acids. CDR1 is MNHNS and CDR2 is SASEGT in the germline V gene. The J segment lost 4 bases and the V segment lost 4 bases, leaving 6 bases of the junction unmatched.

This clonotype was seen many times. The V call is TRBV7-2, the J call TRBJ2-6; D unclear. This CDR3 spans 14 amino acids. Trimming pared 7 bases from V and 0 bases from J, leaving 7 bases between. CDR1 and CDR2 from the germline V gene are SGHTA and FQGNSA. The CDR3 bases are TGTGCCAGCACCCATAACTCTGGGGCCAACGTCCTGACTTTC. Translated, it gives CASTHNSGANVLTF.

This clonotype is categorized as medium-sized. The chain employs TRBV5-1 and TRBJ2-2; 10 nucleotides match TRBD2. V dropped 2 bases and J dropped 3; count of bases not matched to a gene: 1. In germline, CDR1 is SGHRS, CDR2 YFSETQ. The CDR3 is 15 amino acids. DNA for the CDR3: TGCGCCAGCAGCTTTACTAGCGGGGACACCGGGGAGCTGTTTTTT. Its protein is CASSFTSGDTGELFF.

This clonotype appeared many times. This sequence joins TRBV19 and TRBJ2-2; possible D gene TRBD2, 6 bases. Germline values: CDR1 LNHDA, CDR2 SQIVND (reference sequence). V was pared by 6 bases and J by 1 base, with 9 bases between. This CDR3 region has 14 residues. CDR3 sequence (DNA): TGTGCCAGTAGGGGAGCGGGGAACACCGGGGAGCTGTTTTTT. Translation: CASRGAGNTGELFF.

Ten or more counts support this clonotype. This chain links TRBV7-2 with TRBJ2-7; D unresolved. This CDR3 comprises 16 residues. Germline V gene data show CDR1 as SGHTA and CDR2 as FQGNSA. With 2 bases removed from V and 3 bases from J, the gap between germline ends came to 17 bases. CDR3 region: CASSLYHNPSFYEQYF. The CDR3 DNA sequence: TGTGCCAGCAGCTTATATCACAACCCGTCGTTCTACGAGCAGTACTTC.

The sample holds a few counts of this clonotype. V gene TRBV7-6 combines with J gene TRBJ1-1, with D uncertain. With 5 bases removed from V and 0 bases from J, the gap between germline ends came to 4 bases. The CDR3 spans 12 residues. Germline lookup yields CDR1 SGHVS and CDR2 FNYEAQ. The CDR3 sequence: CASSEMNTEAFF. The CDR3 DNA reads as TGTGCCAGCAGCGAGATGAACACTGAAGCTTTCTTT.

This clonotype has more than one count but fewer than ten. V gene TRBV7-6 combines with J gene TRBJ2-3; D not resolved. The V end lost 5 bases, the J end lost 1 base, and 7 bases lay between the germline ends. The CDR3 is 13 residues long. Germline V gives CDR1 SGHVS, CDR2 FNYEAQ. As DNA, the CDR3 is TGTGCCAGCAGCCAGCACGGCACAGATACGCAGTATTTT. Its translation is CASSQHGTDTQYF.

This clonotype was found many times. The rearrangement joins TRBV20-1 to TRBJ2-6; TRBD1 agrees at 7 bases. The V segment lost 7 bases and the J segment 0 bases; nucleotides outside the gene matches: 9. This CDR3 spans 16 amino acids. The V gene's germline CDR1 is DFQATT and CDR2 SNEGSKA (reference sequence). The CDR3 DNA sequence: TGCAGTGGAGTGGGACAGCGACGCTCTGGGGCCAACGTCCTGACTTTC. It specifies CSGVGQRRSGANVLTF.

This clonotype is labeled medium-sized. V gene TRBV15 combines with J gene TRBJ1-1; tentative D call: TRBD1 (5 bases). Trimming cost V 2 bases and J 1 base, with 11 bases left between them. The CDR3 is 15 residues long. Germline CDR1 reads LNHNV; CDR2 reads YYDKDF (reference sequence). The chain's CDR3 is CATSRRTGKNTEAFF. In nucleotides, the CDR3 is TGTGCCACCAGCAGACGCACAGGAAAGAACACTGAAGCTTTCTTT.

This clonotype has a handful of counts. The chain uses TRBV18 and TRBJ1-2; D possibly corresponds to TRBD1 (6 bases). CDR1 is KGHSH, CDR2 LQKENI, per germline. The CDR3 has 15 amino acids. V was shortened by 0 bases and J by 4 bases, with 12 bases between the two germline ends. The CDR3 bases are TGTGCCAGCTCACCACCAACAGGGTTTCTCTATGGCTACACCTTC. Its translation: CASSPPTGFLYGYTF.

In DNA form, the CDR3 reads TGTGCCAGCAGTTCCCCAGGGATCCACGAGCAGTACTTC. This sequence encodes CASSSPGIHEQYF. The chain has TRBV6-5 and TRBJ2-7, with D perhaps TRBD1 (5 bases). The CDR3 sequence is 13 residues long. Trimming pared 4 bases from V and 5 bases from J, leaving 12 bases between. CDR1 and CDR2 from the germline V gene are MNHEY and SVGAGI.

Ten or more counts support this clonotype. This chain links TRBV27 with TRBJ1-1, with D possibly TRBD1 on 5 matching bases. V lost 0 bases to trimming and J lost 4 bases, with 15 bases between them. The germline gives CDR1 MNHEY, CDR2 SMNVEV (reference sequence). CDR3 size: 16 residues. Here the CDR3 reads CASSLSPQGRGTEAFF. CDR3 nucleotide sequence: TGTGCCAGCAGTTTATCCCCCCAGGGAAGAGGCACTGAAGCTTTCTTT.